Shown below are 20 T cell receptor beta chains from a single sample sequenced in a study of beta chain features in type 1 diabetes. Study outcomes and limitations: Among patients with Type 1 diabetes, TCRB CDR3s were moderately but significantly shorter in every one of the four CD4+ subsets.

The whole isolated RNA underwent reverse transcription, so sequencing captured expressed TCRB transcripts. TCRdb's copy holds only in-frame clones and misses some; the assay was immunoSEQ multiplex PCR. Found here are a few hundred thousand clones, approximately 25% of them singletons; the top ten hold approximately 0.011%. Antigens for these TCRs are unknown. Sequencing was performed on naive CD4+ T cells from blood. The source of these receptors is a woman in her thirties with type 1 diabetes.

The chain employs TRBV2 and TRBJ2-5, with 7 bases identical to TRBD2. The CDR3 totals 16 residues. The V and J ends lost 5 bases and 1 base, in that order; junction bases with no gene match: 10. Germline CDR1 reads SNHLY; CDR2 reads FYNNEI. The CDR3 region has the DNA TGTGCCAGCAGTCCGAACCCGGGACTATCCCAAGAGACCCAGTACTTC. Protein: CASSPNPGLSQETQYF.

This clone was picked up a small number of times. This sequence joins TRBV5-1 and TRBJ2-7; 8 bases map to TRBD2. With 2 bases clipped from V and 2 bases from J, the junction kept 9 bases outside the gene matches. The CDR3 extends over 16 amino acids. Germline lookup yields CDR1 SGHRS and CDR2 YFSETQ. CDR3 bases: TGCGCCAGCAGCTTACCTTTAGCGGGATGGGCCTACGAGCAGTACTTC. This codes for CASSLPLAGWAYEQYF.

This clone was seen a handful of times. This chain links TRBV29-1 with TRBJ1-2; D remains unclear. The CDR3 spans 13 residues. V was clipped by 0 bases and J by 4 bases, with 9 bases between them. Germline V gene lookup returns CDR1 SQVTM and CDR2 ANQGSEA. DNA of the CDR3: TGCAGCGTTGAAGATCGGAGGGCCTATGGCTACACCTTC. Its translation is CSVEDRRAYGYTF. The variable domain in full, completed from reference TRBV29-1 and TRBJ1-2, reads SAVISQKPSRDICQRGTSLTIQCQVDSQVTMMFWYRQQPGQSLTLIATANQGSEATYESGFVIDKFPISRPNLTFSTLTVSNMSPEDSSIYLCSVEDRRAYGYTFGSGTRLTVV.

This clone was detected a few times. The chain joins TRBV28 to TRBJ2-1; 10 positions match TRBD2. The CDR3 covers 15 residues. Losses at the gene ends were 3 bases for V and 7 bases for J; bases not matched to a gene: 6. Germline V gives CDR1 MDHEN, CDR2 SYDVKM. CDR3 nucleotides: TGTGCCAGCAGTTTCCCAGCGGGAGGGCCTAATGAGCAGTTCTTC. It is translated as CASSFPAGGPNEQFF.

The chain couples TRBV19 to TRBJ1-1; the D gene is possibly TRBD1 (6 bases). The ends were cut back, 3 bases at V and 3 bases at J, with 8 bases in the middle. Germline V gives CDR1 LNHDA, CDR2 SQIVND (reference sequence). CDR3 length: 13 residues. The CDR3, as DNA: TGTGCCAGTAGTATTTCAGGGGACACTGAAGCTTTCTTT. As protein: CASSISGDTEAFF.

There are a few counts of this clone. V usage is TRBV23-1 and J usage is TRBJ2-6; D remains unclear. TRBV23-1 is marked as an open reading frame, function uncertain. The ends were cut back, 2 bases at V and 0 bases at J, with 5 bases in the middle. The CDR3 contains 15 residues. The CDR3, as DNA: TGCGCCAGCAGTCAACCCTCCTCTGGGGCCAACGTCCTGACTTTC. Its protein product is CASSQPSSGANVLTF.

CDR3 bases: TGTGCCAGCAGCGTAGGTAGCGGGAGCTACGAGCAGTACTTC. As protein: CASSVGSGSYEQYF. The V gene is TRBV9, the J gene TRBJ2-7, with 9 nucleotides matching TRBD2. V was pared by 0 bases and J by 3 bases, with 1 base of the junction left unmatched. The CDR3 is made up of 14 amino acids. Germline lookup yields CDR1 SGDLS and CDR2 YYNGEE.

CDR3 nucleotides: TGTGCCAGCAGCTTTGACAGGGGGCACTACGAGCAGTACTTC. This codes for CASSFDRGHYEQYF. The chain carries TRBV7-2 and TRBJ2-7, with 10 bases lining up with TRBD1. Germline CDR1 reads SGHTA; CDR2 reads FQGNSA. V trimming: 3 bases; J trimming: 3 bases; junction bases outside the gene matches: 2. The CDR3 contains 14 residues.

A few counts support this clone. CDR3 bases: TGTGCCAGCAGCTTAGCAGCGAACACTGAAGCTTTCTTT. Translation gives CASSLAANTEAFF. The V and J genes are TRBV7-9 and TRBJ1-1; D gene uncertain. Germline V CDR1 and CDR2: SEHNR, FQNEAQ (reference sequence). CDR3 size: 13 residues. V lost 0 bases and J lost 1, with 3 bases in between.

The rearrangement joins TRBV23-1 to TRBJ2-3; TRBD2 matches 12 bases. TRBV23-1 is an open reading frame, and its role is uncertain. J gave up 2 bases and V 0 bases, and 6 bases lay outside the gene matches. There are 18 residues in the CDR3. The chain's CDR3 is CASSQSGLAGTHTDTQYF. The DNA for the CDR3 is TGCGCCAGCAGTCAATCCGGACTAGCGGGGACGCACACAGATACGCAGTATTTT.

V and J are TRBV4-1 and TRBJ1-5; D unclear. CDR3 size: 18 residues. V was trimmed by 0 bases and J by 2 bases, leaving 17 bases between them. Per germline, CDR1 MGHRA and CDR2 YSYEKL. As DNA, the CDR3 is TGCGCCAGCAGCCAAGATTTAGCGGGAAGTGGTGGCAATCAGCCCCAGCATTTT. Protein product: CASSQDLAGSGGNQPQHF.

In this sample, this clone turned up a few times. The genes are TRBV28 and TRBJ1-4; TRBD1 matches at 7 bases. J lost 11 bases, V lost 6 bases, and 9 bases had no gene match. This CDR3 region has 13 residues. Germline values: CDR1 MDHEN, CDR2 SYDVKM. CDR3 in DNA: TGTGCCAGCAGCTCTTTCTCGGACAGGAAACTGTTTTTT. The encoded protein is CASSSFSDRKLFF.

The CDR3 loop is CASSDLRSSSYNEQFF. The CDR3 coding sequence is TGTGCCAGCAGTGACTTGCGGAGTAGCTCCTACAATGAGCAGTTCTTC. The chain employs TRBV6-4 and TRBJ2-1; no reliable D call. With 1 base removed from V and 0 bases from J, the gap between germline ends came to 10 bases. This CDR3 region has 16 residues. Germline lookup yields CDR1 MRHNA and CDR2 SNTAGT.

The V call is TRBV28, the J call TRBJ1-2, with TRBD1 as a possible D gene (6 bases). Trimming removed 2 bases from V and 6 bases from J, with 16 bases in between. Germline assignment: CDR1 MDHEN and CDR2 SYDVKM. The CDR3 totals 15 residues. As DNA, the CDR3 is TGTGCCAGCAGTTTAGGGGGACATTTTGAGAATGGCTACACCTTC. Translation: CASSLGGHFENGYTF.

This clone has a handful of counts. This chain links TRBV30 with TRBJ2-2; a possible D gene is TRBD1 (6 bases). CDR1 and CDR2 (germline): GTSNPN, SVGIG (reference sequence). CDR3 length: 18 amino acids. V lost 2 bases to trimming and J lost 0 bases, with 19 bases between them. CDR3 sequence: CAWSLTFRDRTNTGELFF. CDR3 nucleotide sequence: TGTGCCTGGAGTCTCACCTTCCGCGACAGGACGAACACCGGGGAGCTGTTTTTT.

This clone came up a few times. This sequence joins TRBV7-9 and TRBJ1-2; D is uncertain. This CDR3 region has 13 residues. Trimming shortened V by 3 bases and J by 6 bases, and 11 bases separated the two germline ends. From germline, CDR1 is SEHNR and CDR2 FQNEAQ (reference sequence). DNA of the CDR3: TGTGCCAGCAGCTTTGGTGAGGTGAATGGCTACACCTTC. It codes for CASSFGEVNGYTF.

The genes are TRBV14 and TRBJ1-1; no reliable D call. CDR3 length: 13 amino acids. V dropped 0 bases and J dropped 2 bases, with 4 bases sitting between them. CDR1 is SGHDN and CDR2 is FVKESK in the germline V gene. CDR3: CASSQDGNTEAFF. Written as DNA, the CDR3 is TGTGCCAGCAGCCAAGATGGCAACACTGAAGCTTTCTTT.

This chain links TRBV20-1 with TRBJ2-7; weak D call: TRBD1 (6 bases). V gave up 7 bases and J gave up 5 bases, with 12 bases separating them. CDR1 DFQATT and CDR2 SNEGSKA come from the germline V gene (reference sequence). The CDR3 is made up of 11 amino acids. In DNA form, the CDR3 reads TGCAGTGGCTTTACAGGGAACGAGCAGTACTTC. It specifies CSGFTGNEQYF.

The chain carries TRBV18 and TRBJ2-4; 10 nucleotides agree with TRBD2. The CDR3 runs to 16 residues. Germline CDR1 and CDR2: KGHSH and LQKENI. The V gene end was trimmed by 5 bases and the J gene end by 6 bases; junction bases not matched to a gene: 10. As DNA, the CDR3 is TGTGCCAGCTCAACCAGACTAGCGGGCAACCCAAACATTCAGTACTTC. As protein: CASSTRLAGNPNIQYF.

This clone was found a few times. The chain links TRBV29-1 to TRBJ1-3, with 9 bases fitting TRBD1. The CDR3 sequence is 14 residues long. CDR1 SQVTM and CDR2 ANQGSEA come from the germline V gene. J lost 4 bases, V lost 6 bases, and 7 bases had no gene match. This chain's CDR3 is CSVLPGQGGNTIYF. CDR3 nucleotide sequence: TGCAGCGTGTTACCGGGACAGGGAGGAAACACCATATATTTT.